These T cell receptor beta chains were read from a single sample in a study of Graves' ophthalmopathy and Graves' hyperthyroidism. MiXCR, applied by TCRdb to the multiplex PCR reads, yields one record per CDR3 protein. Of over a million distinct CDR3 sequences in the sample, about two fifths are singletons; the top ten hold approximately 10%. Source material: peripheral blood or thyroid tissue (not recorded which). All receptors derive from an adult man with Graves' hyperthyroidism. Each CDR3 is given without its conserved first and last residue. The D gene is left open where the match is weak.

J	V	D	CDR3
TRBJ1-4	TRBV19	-	ASSKNRGEKLF
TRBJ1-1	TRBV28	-	ASSLPWTTEAF
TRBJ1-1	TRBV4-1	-	ASRSGTNTEAF
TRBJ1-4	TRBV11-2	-	ASSSAQPVGKLF
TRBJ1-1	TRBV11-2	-	ASSLAYQEMNTEAF
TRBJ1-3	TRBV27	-	ASSLTGYAGNTIY
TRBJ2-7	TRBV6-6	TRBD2	ASSESSGGSYEQY
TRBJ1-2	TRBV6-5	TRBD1	ASSYPTGQGANYGYT
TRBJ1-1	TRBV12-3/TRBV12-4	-	ASSFPGGGNTEAF
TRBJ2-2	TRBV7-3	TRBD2	ASSLTGLAATGELF
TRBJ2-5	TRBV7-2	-	ASSSRTANQPQY
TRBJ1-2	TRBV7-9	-	ASATRSEFGYT
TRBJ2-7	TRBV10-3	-	AISEDRPSYEQY
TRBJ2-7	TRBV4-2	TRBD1	ASSPWDRRYEQY
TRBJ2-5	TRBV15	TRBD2	ATSRELAEETQY
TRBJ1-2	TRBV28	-	ASSSQGPYGYT
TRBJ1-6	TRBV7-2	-	ASSLANLPSSSPLH
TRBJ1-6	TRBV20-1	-	SAVGGTYNSPLH
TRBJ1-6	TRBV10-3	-	AISARPGASSPLH
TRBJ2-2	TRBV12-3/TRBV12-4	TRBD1	ASSFGDRHTGELF
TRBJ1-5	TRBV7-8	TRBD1	ASSEQGIPDQPQH
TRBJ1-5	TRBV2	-	ASSGGGQINQPQH
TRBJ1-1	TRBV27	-	ASSPIQGKGNTEAF
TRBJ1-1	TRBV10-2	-	ASSVGRGVWEENTEAF
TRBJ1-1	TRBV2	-	ASGKRGRNWGMNTEAF
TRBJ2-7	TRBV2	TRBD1	ASGLGQPNYEQY
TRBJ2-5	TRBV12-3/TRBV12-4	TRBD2	ASTQRTSGSQETQY
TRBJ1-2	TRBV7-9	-	ASSQTLGENYGYT
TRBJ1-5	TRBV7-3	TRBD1	ASSPGQANNQPQH
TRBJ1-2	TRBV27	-	ASSLRLTGESYGYT
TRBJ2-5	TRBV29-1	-	SVAQQGRETQY
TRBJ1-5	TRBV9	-	ASSRDGRETQH
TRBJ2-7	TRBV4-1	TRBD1	ASSQGIRDSSYEQY
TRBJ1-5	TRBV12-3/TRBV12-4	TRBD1	ASTRQGGQPQH
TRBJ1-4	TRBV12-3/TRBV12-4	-	ASSFRTDGTNEKLF
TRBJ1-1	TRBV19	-	ASSIEAKNTEAF
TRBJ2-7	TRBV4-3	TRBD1	ASSQSYRGDEQY
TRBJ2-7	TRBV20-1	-	SAPRVASIYEQY
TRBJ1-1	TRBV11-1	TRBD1	ASSLGTGTGGRNTEAF
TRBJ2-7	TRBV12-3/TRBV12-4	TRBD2	ASSAGLAVEQY
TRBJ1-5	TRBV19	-	ASCITGGNQPQH
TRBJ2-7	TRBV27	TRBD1	ASQGQTTVEQY
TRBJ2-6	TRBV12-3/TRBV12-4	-	ASSYPTSGDASGANVLT
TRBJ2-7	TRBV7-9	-	ASSVGYRVSYEQY
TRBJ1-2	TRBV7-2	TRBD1	ASSLWTGDGYT
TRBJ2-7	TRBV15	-	ATSRGIQGGSYEQY
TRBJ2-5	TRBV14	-	ASSDKGGQETQY
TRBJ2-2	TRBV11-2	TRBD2	ASSLSPGGLDYHTGELF
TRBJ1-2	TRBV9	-	ASSVDPANYGYT
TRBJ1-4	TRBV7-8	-	ASSFGLMGTLGEKLF
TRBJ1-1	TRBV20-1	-	SARDVEGMNTEAF
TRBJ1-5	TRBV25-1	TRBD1	ASSEPGQGIGNQPQH
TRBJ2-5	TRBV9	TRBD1	ASSVGGQGTQETQY
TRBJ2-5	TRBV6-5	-	ASRQAGQRETQY
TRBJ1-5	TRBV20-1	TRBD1	SARDGGQGGNQPQH